The 23 T cell receptor beta chains given below trace back to one sample, sequenced in a study of somatic mutations in cytotoxic T cells in rheumatoid arthritis. Here immunoSEQ multiplex PCR was the method, and the copy in TCRdb shows in-frame clones only, minus some. The sample includes some 20,000 clones, around four fifths seen only once; the top ten take roughly 14%. The source material was CD8+ T cells sorted from blood. The receptors derive from an adult with rheumatoid arthritis.

The chain combines TRBV11-3 with TRBJ2-7, with 11 bases fitting TRBD2. The V segment lost 3 bases and the J segment 6 bases; nucleotides outside the gene matches: 4. The CDR3 loop spans 14 amino acids. From germline, CDR1 is SGHNT and CDR2 YENEEA. The CDR3 reads CASSFPLAGAEQYF. CDR3 sequence (DNA): TGTGCCAGCAGCTTTCCACTAGCGGGAGCCGAGCAGTACTTC. Looking up the rest from reference TRBV11-3 and TRBJ2-7 gives the full variable domain: EAGVVQSPRYKIIEKKQPVAFWCNPISGHNTLYWYLQNLGQGPELLIRYENEEAVDDSQLPKDRFSAERLKGVDSTLKIQPAELGDSAVYLCASSFPLAGAEQYFGPGTRLTVT.

The chain carries TRBV11-3 and TRBJ2-7, with TRBD1 identical over 8 bases. Germline CDR1 reads SGHNT; CDR2 reads YENEEA. The CDR3 has 13 amino acids. V lost 1 base to trimming and J lost 6 bases; unmatched junction nucleotides: 2. CDR3 DNA sequence: TGTGCCAGCAGCTTAGGAACAGGGGGCGAGCAGTACTTC. Translation: CASSLGTGGEQYF.

The chain combines TRBV29-1 with TRBJ2-3, with D perhaps TRBD1 (5 bases). This CDR3 region has 12 residues. Trimming removed 1 base at V and 10 bases at J, with 12 bases between. The germline gives CDR1 SQVTM, CDR2 ANQGSEA. DNA for the CDR3: TGCAGCGTTGAAGGGGGCTCGGCGCCGCAGTATTTT. It codes for CSVEGGSAPQYF.

The chain couples TRBV6-1 to TRBJ2-5; D is uncertain. This CDR3 spans 11 amino acids. Trimming removed 2 bases from V and 7 bases from J, with 5 bases in between. The V gene's germline CDR1 is MNHNS and CDR2 SASEGT. The CDR3, as DNA: TGTGCCAGCAGTGAACGAGGGACCCAGTACTTC. Protein sequence: CASSERGTQYF.

The chain joins TRBV28 to TRBJ2-2, with D unclear. Trimming left V 6 bases short and J 0 bases short, with 11 bases between. Germline V gene sequence: CDR1 MDHEN, CDR2 SYDVKM. The CDR3 sequence is 15 residues long. CDR3 protein: CASSPMLANTGELFF. CDR3 in DNA: TGTGCCAGCAGCCCAATGTTGGCGAACACCGGGGAGCTGTTTTTT.

The chain links TRBV2 to TRBJ1-1; 8 bases line up with TRBD1. Losses at the gene ends were 4 bases for V and 5 bases for J; bases not matched to a gene: 15. The CDR3 loop spans 17 amino acids. Germline assignment: CDR1 SNHLY and CDR2 FYNNEI. The CDR3 bases are TGTGCCAGCAGTGTGTATCGGCAGGGGGCATTAGAGACTGAAGCTTTCTTT. Translation gives CASSVYRQGALETEAFF.

This clone was recorded once. The rearrangement uses TRBV7-2 and TRBJ2-1; the match to TRBD2 covers 8 bases. Per the germline V gene, CDR1 is SGHTA and CDR2 is FQGNSA. V shed 1 base, J shed 4 bases, and the junction held 3 bases outside the gene matches. This CDR3 region has 15 residues. In DNA form, the CDR3 reads TGTGCCAGCAGCTTAGGTCGCGGGGGGTACAATGAGCAGTTCTTC. Its protein product is CASSLGRGGYNEQFF.

The rearrangement links TRBV21-1 to TRBJ1-5; the listed D gene, TRBD1, was not tested against the DNA. TRBV21-1 is recorded as a pseudogene. The CDR3 runs 19 residues. The CDR3 bases are TGTGCCAGCAGCAAAGGAGAGGGACAGGGGTCCCAAAGGAATCAGCCCCAGCATTTT. Its protein is CASSKGEGQGSQRNQPQHF.

Worth noting for this clone: Other DNA sequences of this sample code for an identical CDR3. The V gene is TRBV7-9, the J gene TRBJ2-1, with D unresolved. Germline V gives CDR1 SEHNR, CDR2 FQNEAQ (reference sequence). The CDR3 loop spans 13 amino acids. V lost 5 bases and J 6 bases, leaving 11 bases between the germline ends. Here the CDR3 reads CASSPASGNEQFF. The DNA for the CDR3 is TGTGCCAGCAGCCCGGCGTCGGGCAATGAGCAGTTCTTC.

This sequence joins TRBV6-6 and TRBJ1-4; no definite D call. The germline V gene encodes CDR1 MNHNY and CDR2 SVGAGI (reference sequence). Trimming left V 6 bases short and J 7 bases short, with 15 bases between. This CDR3 has 14 residues. CDR3 in amino acids: CASRPRGKGEKLFF. In nucleotides, the CDR3 is TGTGCCAGCAGGCCTCGTGGGAAGGGTGAAAAACTGTTTTTT.

The chain combines TRBV19 with TRBJ2-7; perhaps TRBD2 as D (6 bases). Germline CDR1 and CDR2: LNHDA and SQIVND (reference sequence). Trimming shortened V by 3 bases and J by 3 bases, and 9 bases separated the two germline ends. The CDR3 extends over 13 amino acids. The CDR3 region is CASSMGGDYEQYV. CDR3 DNA: TGTGCCAGTAGTATGGGCGGGGACTACGAGCAGTACGTC.

The V call is TRBV6-1, the J call TRBJ1-1; the match to TRBD1 covers 10 bases. CDR1 is MNHNS and CDR2 is SASEGT in the germline V gene. This CDR3 is 14 amino acids long. V lost 3 bases and J lost 7; bases outside the gene matches: 5. This CDR3 is CASSERTGGVEAFF. CDR3 DNA sequence: TGTGCCAGCAGTGAGAGGACAGGGGGGGTTGAAGCTTTCTTT.

The chain carries TRBV15 and TRBJ1-2; 7 bases match TRBD1. V gave up 6 bases and J gave up 6 bases; unmatched junction bases: 7. This CDR3 is built from 13 residues. Germline loops: CDR1 LNHNV, CDR2 YYDKDF (reference sequence). CDR3 residues: CATRPTGSDGYTF. The DNA for the CDR3 is TGTGCCACCAGACCGACAGGGTCCGATGGCTACACCTTC.

The sample holds a few counts of this clone. This rearrangement joins TRBV19 to TRBJ2-7, with a weak D call TRBD1 (5 bases). Germline V gives CDR1 LNHDA, CDR2 SQIVND (reference sequence). V lost 1 base to trimming and J lost 7 bases, with 11 bases between them. The CDR3 is 13 residues long. The CDR3 DNA reads as TGTGCCAGTAGTATAGGGGCAGGGCGAGAGCAGTACGTC. Translation gives CASSIGAGREQYV.

V usage is TRBV6-5 and J usage is TRBJ2-2; 8 nucleotides line up with TRBD1. This CDR3 comprises 16 residues. CDR1 and CDR2 (germline): MNHEY, SVGAGI. Trimming took 2 bases from V and 3 from J; bases not matched to a gene: 5. The CDR3 nucleotides read TGTGCCAGCAGTTACGACAGGGGACGGCACACCGGGGAGCTGTTTTTT. Its protein is CASSYDRGRHTGELFF.

This chain links TRBV28 with TRBJ1-5; D is possibly TRBD1 (5 bases). This CDR3 is built from 14 residues. Germline CDR1 and CDR2: MDHEN and SYDVKM. The V and J ends lost 6 bases and 3 bases respectively, with 12 bases between them. Here the CDR3 DNA reads TGTGCCAGCAGACTCGGACAACTCAATCAGCCCCAGCATTTT. Amino acids: CASRLGQLNQPQHF.

V and J are TRBV5-6 and TRBJ1-2; D remains ambiguous. Germline loops: CDR1 SGHDT, CDR2 YYEEEE. The CDR3 has 12 amino acids. Trimming removed 0 bases at V and 5 bases at J, with 5 bases between. The CDR3: CASSLGGYGYTF. The CDR3 DNA sequence: TGTGCCAGCAGCTTGGGAGGTTATGGCTACACCTTC. Filled out from reference TRBV5-6 and TRBJ1-2, the complete variable domain reads DAGVTQSPTHLIKTRGQQVTLRCSPKSGHDTVSWYQQALGQGPQFIFQYYEEEERQRGNFPDRFSGHQFPNYSSELNVNALLLGDSALYLCASSLGGYGYTFGSGTRLTVV.

This clone was seen only a few times. The chain employs TRBV7-8 and TRBJ1-1, with D unresolved. Germline V gene data show CDR1 as SGHVS and CDR2 as FQNEAQ. The V gene lost 1 base and the J gene lost 6 bases, with 9 bases spanning the gap. The CDR3 covers 13 residues. CDR3 residues: CASSLGVVAEAFF. The CDR3 DNA reads TGTGCCAGCAGCTTAGGGGTGGTTGCTGAAGCTTTCTTT. Using reference TRBV7-8 and TRBJ1-1 for the parts outside the CDR3, the full variable domain is GAGVSQSPRYKVAKRGQDVALRCDPISGHVSLFWYQQALGQGPEFLTYFQNEAQLDKSGLPSDRFFAERPEGSVSTLKIQRTQQEDSAVYLCASSLGVVAEAFFGQGTRLTVV.

V gene TRBV29-1 combines with J gene TRBJ1-2, with D unclear. CDR1 is SQVTM and CDR2 is ANQGSEA in the germline V gene. The CDR3 extends over 12 amino acids. V lost 5 bases, J lost 7 bases, and 14 bases lay in between. As DNA, the CDR3 is TGCAGCGTTCCGGGGAGCAGAGGTGGCTACACCTTC. This encodes CSVPGSRGGYTF.

This clone was observed a handful of times. The chain has TRBV5-4 and TRBJ2-1; weak D call: TRBD1 (5 bases). CDR3 length: 13 residues. In germline, CDR1 is SGHNT, CDR2 YYREEE (reference sequence). V shed 0 bases and J shed 6 bases, with 7 bases lying between them. The CDR3 here is CASSLGRGNEQFF. DNA for the CDR3: TGTGCCAGCAGCTTGGGAAGGGGCAATGAGCAGTTCTTC. Full variable domain (missing parts from reference TRBV5-4 and TRBJ2-1): ETGVTQSPTHLIKTRGQQVTLRCSSQSGHNTVSWYQQALGQGPQFIFQYYREEENGRGNFPPRFSGLQFPNYSSELNVNALELDDSALYLCASSLGRGNEQFFGPGTRLTVL.

The chain uses TRBV4-2 and TRBJ2-1; D possibly corresponds to TRBD2 (5 bases). Deletions cut 1 base from V and 10 bases from J, with 11 bases between. This CDR3 region has 13 residues. Germline-derived CDR1 and CDR2 are LGHNA and YNFKEQ. DNA for the CDR3: TGTGCCAGCAGCCAAGGGGGTGGACTCGAGCAGTTCTTC. This codes for CASSQGGGLEQFF.

The V and J genes are TRBV7-3 and TRBJ2-7, with 7 bases identical to TRBD1. With 7 bases clipped from V and 6 bases from J, the junction kept 12 bases outside the gene matches. CDR1 is SGHTA, CDR2 FQGTGA, per germline. The CDR3 is 14 residues long. The CDR3 nucleotides read TGTGCCAGCAAGCCCCGGGACAGCGAGGGCGAGCAGTACGTC. Protein product: CASKPRDSEGEQYV.

This chain links TRBV7-9 with TRBJ2-7, with 8 bases identical to TRBD2. The V segment lost 6 bases and the J segment 3 bases; nucleotides outside the gene matches: 16. CDR1 SEHNR and CDR2 FQNEAQ come from the germline V gene (reference sequence). This CDR3 contains 17 residues. The CDR3 spells CASSSRSLAGNNYEQYF. Written as DNA, the CDR3 is TGTGCCAGCAGTTCTCGTTCGCTAGCGGGCAACAACTACGAGCAGTACTTC.